This T cell receptor beta chain was documented in a study of cytomegalovirus exposure and HLA in healthy donors. Germline CDR1 and CDR2: ENHRY and SYGVKD. The CDR3 is 15 amino acids. With 1 base clipped from V and 4 bases from J, the junction kept 6 bases outside the gene matches. PCR amplification relied on 60 Vbeta primers (plus 13 Jbeta primers). Data came from immunoSEQ multiplex PCR; TCRdb stores just in-frame clones and leaves some out. The table has 120,000 to 150,000 clones, 80% seen once; the top ten hold about 4.7%. The sequenced sample consisted of PBMCs. This TCR came from a male donor in good health and CMV-seronegative. This sequence joins TRBV10-3 and TRBJ2-5, with 7 bases fitting TRBD2. The CDR3 spells CAISEFNGEGETQYF. In nucleotides, the CDR3 is TGTGCCATCAGTGAGTTTAACGGGGAGGGAGAGACCCAGTACTTC.